This T cell receptor beta chain is from a study of T cell responses to AZD1222 COVID-19 vaccine (dated by TCRdb to the early 2020s). Describing the broader study: AZD1222 recipients whose second dose came at about 4 weeks and those whose second dose came at about 12 weeks were combined into one group, since spike-specific TCR depth and breadth did not differ between the two schedules. TCR sequencing was performed for 230 to 250 trial participants, of whom some 200 were given two doses of AZD1222 and around 25 were given two doses of MenACWY control vaccine. Trial participants were enrolled by age into subgroups of 18-55, 56-69 and 70-plus years, and around 150, 28 and 57 TCR-sequenced participants, respectively, were included in these subgroups.

Interpreted using the paper, the time point label stands for: baseline before first vaccination. The vaccinee samples were drawn from two UK trials, COV001 and COV002, one of which was a single-blind randomized controlled phase 2/3 trial testing AZD1222 (ChAdOx1 nCoV-19) in healthy adults. For TCRbeta chain sequencing, PBMC samples from trial participants were taken at day 0 and at day 28 after the second dose. On the study overall, not on this receptor specifically: Nearly half of unique spike-specific TCRs reportedly recognized epitopes outside regions mutated in the B.1.351 and B.1.1.7 variants. Most participants were white British and females outnumbered males, and the authors suggested that clonal diversity may have been underestimated. Vaccine-associated CD4 TCRs spanned the whole spike protein, with dominant responses in regions 160-218 and 743-854. Because no day 14 peak-response samples were available, repertoires were characterized only after the peak T cell response. In the small 56-69-year group, the increase in depth fell short of significance, most likely because of low power. A significant rise in spike-specific TCR breadth and depth was observed after two AZD1222 doses relative to day 0 and relative to MenACWY recipients. Conclusions about previously exposed vaccinees were limited because only 6 or 7 AZD1222 recipients were SARS-CoV-2 seropositive at baseline.

About this clone itself: Its target antigen remains unknown. Qualities for individual bases were not recorded, and no much larger clone is one base off.

The CDR3 regions of human TCRbeta chains were analyzed by immunosequencing. As for the authors' bioinformatics: Repertoire TCRs were checked for matches against a reference library of SARS-CoV-2-specific TCRs that had been generated using the MIRA antigen-specificity platform. Breadth was defined as the fraction of unique TCRs that were SARS-CoV-2-associated, and depth was defined as the fraction of total T cells that were SARS-CoV-2-associated. Using the MIRA data, every spike-specific TCR was mapped to the spike region that the TCR reacted to and assigned to either a CD4 or a CD8 class. Log10-transformed breadth and depth values were compared by one-way ANOVA with Sidak's multiple comparisons tests. The table comes from immuneACCESS by way of TCRdb, which keeps in-frame sequences with V and J called. Part of the clones is missing from these tables; in studies checked, under half for an unresolved V gene and the rest for unknown reasons. The DNA was the basis for D and trimming; V, J and clone size are from that table. The sample table records 54,000 or so clones; about 90% of these occur just once. The ten largest clonotypes hold 2% of the sample.

The CDR3 sequence holds 12 residues, the cysteine and phenylalanine included. Of all the DNA, just the CDR3 is kept, 36 bases in frame from base 1. The CDR1 and CDR2 encoded by the germline V gene are SGDLS and YYNGEE. V loses 0 bases of germline sequence and J loses 8 bases, and the interval between the two ends is 6 bases. The chain was built from TRBV9 and TRBJ2-1, with the D gene too uncertain to name. The sample in question was peripheral blood, obtained on day 0 of AZD1222 vaccination. This clonotype was obtained from an adult in good health. The bases are TGTGCCAGCAGCGTAGGGGTCGATGAGCAGTTCTTC. It translates as CASSVGVDEQFF.